This is a list of T cell receptor beta chains from one sample in a study of blood T cells in healthy people across ages. Using its own MiXCR run on the 5' RACE reads, TCRdb lists one record per CDR3 protein. Among fewer than 800,000 distinct CDR3 sequences listed, 20% to 25% were seen once. The sample was also linked to a second study, of T cells of mothers and their children.

Material for sequencing was blood. The receptors originated from a boy between 10 and 17 years old in good health. CDR3s include the opening cysteine and the closing phenylalanine or tryptophan. Not all rows give a size; the values are once, few, many and, for expanded clones, a class.

cdr3_aa | cdr3_length | v_call | clone_size
CASRPGVSNQPQHF | 14 | TRBV27 | few
CATSCGPYGYTF | 12 | TRBV24-1 | few
CAIGGTDNSRGYTF | 14 | TRBV10-3 | few
CASSSPGQTPPREQYF | 16 | TRBV27 | NA
CASSYSGSNSYEQYF | 15 | TRBV6-9 | few
CASGLANPYEQYF | 13 | TRBV12-5 | few
CSVGNPDVQYF | 11 | TRBV29-1 | few
CASSGQGVGNNEQFF | 15 | TRBV6-1 | few
CASSPGPYYNEQFF | 14 | TRBV9 | few
CSAPGANTEAFF | 12 | TRBV20-1 | once
CASRGGTGGEQYF | 13 | TRBV2 | few
CASSLGLAASYEQYF | 15 | TRBV11-2 | many
CASRGSGFVHNEQFF | 15 | TRBV28 | few
CASRGTGDLYEQYF | 14 | TRBV5-1 | NA
CSVGQTLTDTQYF | 13 | TRBV29-1 | NA
CASRSARNQPQHF | 13 | TRBV28 | NA
CASRSGALAGDYLQETQYF | 19 | TRBV28 | NA
CASSQSAEYGYTF | 13 | TRBV16 | few
CASSSRTGRGEQYF | 14 | TRBV6-5 | few
CASSMTGNYGYTF | 13 | TRBV7-2 | few
CASSQDGGQNTEAFF | 15 | TRBV14 | NA
CSVRPVQGDTEAFF | 14 | TRBV29-1 | few
CASIFPANTGELFF | 14 | TRBV7-9 | NA
CASSELDRAYQPQHF | 15 | TRBV2 | few
CASSFGLIRETQYF | 14 | TRBV5-1 | NA
CTTITGREAFF | 11 | TRBV29-1 | few
CASSYRASRVGYTF | 14 | TRBV6-2/TRBV6-3 | few
CSARDRAVSSYEQYF | 15 | TRBV20-1 | few
CATSRDQLRGARETQYF | 17 | TRBV15 | few
CASSLWGRGSETQYF | 15 | TRBV7-9 | NA
CASSPTGTAYGYTF | 14 | TRBV6-5 | few
CATQGASGEKLFF | 13 | TRBV10-3 | NA
CASSFGTEEKLFF | 13 | TRBV5-4 | NA
CASSLSKYNEQFF | 13 | TRBV27 | NA
CASSLGEWNEQYF | 13 | TRBV7-9 | few
CASGPGGDIQYF | 12 | TRBV6-5 | few
CSAHFGRSDTQYF | 13 | TRBV20-1 | NA
CASSVGEGRGNEQFF | 15 | TRBV9 | NA
CASSFKQPNTGELFF | 15 | TRBV5-1 | NA
CASTWGGGYGYTF | 13 | TRBV12-3/TRBV12-4 | NA
CAIVRDGFYNEQFF | 14 | TRBV10-3 | NA
CSARGLAGDDEQFF | 14 | TRBV20-1 | NA
CASSGLVAGEQFF | 13 | TRBV9 | once
CSATLGDTQYF | 11 | TRBV20-1 | NA
CASSTTRVEVEKLFF | 15 | TRBV7-9 | few
CASSQDTLREQFF | 13 | TRBV4-3 | many